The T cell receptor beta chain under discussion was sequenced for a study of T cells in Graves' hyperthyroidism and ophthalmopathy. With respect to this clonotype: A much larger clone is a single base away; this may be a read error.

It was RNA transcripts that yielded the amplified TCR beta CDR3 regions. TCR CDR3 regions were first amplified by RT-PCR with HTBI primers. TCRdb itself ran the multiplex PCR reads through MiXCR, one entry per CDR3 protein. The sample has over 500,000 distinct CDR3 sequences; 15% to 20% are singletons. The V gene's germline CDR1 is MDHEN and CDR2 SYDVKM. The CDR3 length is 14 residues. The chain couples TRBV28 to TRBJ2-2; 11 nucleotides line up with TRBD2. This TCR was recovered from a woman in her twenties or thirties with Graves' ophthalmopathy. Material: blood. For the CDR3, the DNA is TGTGCCACCTTGGGACTAGCGGTAACCGGGGAGCTGCTTTTT. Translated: CATLGLAVTGELLF.